These 10 T cell receptor beta chains originate from one sample sequenced in a study of pediatric ulcerative colitis. Method: immunoSEQ multiplex PCR; TCRdb's copy keeps in-frame clones and lacks some. The sample lists 57,000 or so clones; approximately 87% were seen once. The material sequenced was blood. Receptor source: a boy between 10 and 17 years old who was a control in a study of pediatric ulcerative colitis.

The gene calls are TRBV5-1 and TRBJ1-2; TRBD1 matches 7 bases. Germline assignment: CDR1 SGHRS and CDR2 YFSETQ. J was trimmed by 6 bases and V by 0 bases; bases with no gene match: 2. The CDR3 loop spans 13 amino acids. The CDR3 nucleotides are TGCGCCAGCAGCTTGGGACAGGGCAATGGCTACACCTTC. It specifies CASSLGQGNGYTF.

The count of this clone is one. This chain connects TRBV19 to TRBJ2-3; D is uncertain. The CDR3 loop spans 12 amino acids. Germline V gene sequence: CDR1 LNHDA, CDR2 SQIVND (reference sequence). V was pared by 6 bases and J by 1 base, with 5 bases between. CDR3 loop: CASSHGTDTQYF. In DNA, the CDR3 is TGTGCCAGTAGCCACGGCACAGATACGCAGTATTTT.

This rearrangement joins TRBV5-1 to TRBJ1-1; TRBD1 might be the D (5 bases). Per germline, CDR1 SGHRS and CDR2 YFSETQ. Trimming pared 4 bases from V and 7 bases from J, leaving 14 bases between. The CDR3 runs 13 residues. The CDR3 DNA reads as TGCGCCAGCAGCGTCCCGGGGCCTAATGAAGCTTTCTTT. Encoded protein: CASSVPGPNEAFF. Filled out from reference TRBV5-1 and TRBJ1-1, the complete variable domain reads KAGVTQTPRYLIKTRGQQVTLSCSPISGHRSVSWYQQTPGQGLQFLFEYFSETQRNKGNFPGRFSGRQFSNSRSEMNVSTLELGDSALYLCASSVPGPNEAFFGQGTRLTVV.

This clone was detected a few times. The rearrangement joins TRBV19 to TRBJ1-6; 8 bases fit TRBD1. CDR1 and CDR2 from the germline V gene are LNHDA and SQIVND (reference sequence). This CDR3 spans 15 amino acids. The V gene end was trimmed by 5 bases and the J gene end by 7 bases; junction bases not matched to a gene: 7. The CDR3 DNA is TGTGCCAGTAGTGCAGGCCAGGGGGCGAATTCACCCCTCCACTTT. Protein: CASSAGQGANSPLHF.

This chain connects TRBV28 to TRBJ1-2, with D hard to call. The CDR3 sequence is 14 residues long. Germline V CDR1 and CDR2: MDHEN, SYDVKM. V lost 5 bases, J lost 4 bases, and 14 bases lay in between. The DNA for the CDR3 is TGTGCCAGCAGTATCGGGCAGAACTTCTATGGCTACACCTTC. Translated: CASSIGQNFYGYTF.

This sequence joins TRBV28 and TRBJ1-5; a weak D match, TRBD1 (6 bases). This CDR3 comprises 12 residues. V was pared by 5 bases and J by 6 bases, with 8 bases between. The V gene's germline CDR1 is MDHEN and CDR2 SYDVKM. CDR3 region: CASSRGVQPQHF. The DNA for the CDR3 is TGTGCCAGCAGTAGGGGGGTTCAGCCCCAGCATTTT.

The chain uses TRBV4-3 and TRBJ2-4; the match to TRBD2 covers 14 bases. V gave up 7 bases and J gave up 6 bases; unmatched junction bases: 8. Germline CDR1 is LGHNA and CDR2 is YSLEER. The length of the CDR3 is 16 residues. The CDR3 region is CASNRLAGGPGNIQYF. The CDR3 DNA is TGCGCCAGCAACAGACTAGCGGGGGGGCCCGGAAACATTCAGTACTTC.

This clone was seen a single time. The chain uses TRBV18 and TRBJ1-1; no reliable D call. Germline-derived CDR1 and CDR2 are KGHSH and LQKENI. V dropped 1 base and J dropped 2 bases, with 5 bases sitting between them. The CDR3 length is 13 residues. The CDR3 is CASSPQGNTEAFF. CDR3 nucleotide sequence: TGTGCCAGCTCACCACAGGGAAACACTGAAGCTTTCTTT.

The CDR3 nucleotides are TGTGCCAGCAGCTTATTGGTGACGTCAGGGGCTGAAGCTTTCTTT. It translates to CASSLLVTSGAEAFF. The gene calls are TRBV7-2 and TRBJ1-1; perhaps TRBD1 as D (6 bases). V shed 2 bases and J shed 6 bases, with 16 bases lying between them. This CDR3 comprises 15 residues. Germline-derived CDR1 and CDR2 are SGHTA and FQGNSA.

The chain recombines TRBV6-4 with TRBJ1-4, with D perhaps matching TRBD1 (5 bases). Germline CDR1 MRHNA, CDR2 SNTAGT. The CDR3 contains 15 residues. The V end lost 0 bases, the J end lost 7 bases, and 12 bases lay between the germline ends. This CDR3 is CASSDSAGKGEKLFF. Written as DNA, the CDR3 is TGTGCCAGCAGTGACTCGGCAGGGAAGGGTGAAAAACTGTTTTTT.